This T cell receptor beta chain derives from a study of blood T cell repertoires in COVID-19. About the research overall: Samples came from the United States, Italy and Spain, spanning acute and convalescent COVID-19.

V lost 6 bases and J 6 bases, leaving 17 bases between the germline ends. Looked up from germline, CDR1 is MNHEY and CDR2 is SMNVEV (reference sequence). This CDR3 contains 14 residues. Profiling relied on immunoSEQ multiplex PCR, and the TCRdb table lists in-frame clones only, not all of them. In the table there are approximately 450,000 clones, around 89% of which are singletons. The J gene is TRBJ1-1, the V gene TRBV27; perhaps TRBD1 as D (6 bases). Sequenced sample: peripheral blood. The clonotype comes from a woman aged 30 to 39 with acute or convalescent COVID-19. Here the CDR3 DNA reads TGTGCCAGCAGACCGGACAGAGTGGCGCCTGAAGCTTTCTTT. Residues: CASRPDRVAPEAFF.